This T cell receptor (beta chain) derives from a study of blood T cell repertoires in COVID-19. Turning to the study itself: Acute and convalescent COVID-19 specimens originated in the United States, Italy and Spain.

Profiling relied on immunoSEQ multiplex PCR, and the TCRdb table lists in-frame clones only, not all of them. The sample includes fewer than 70,000 clones, 88% seen only once; the top ten take roughly 4%. Germline V gene data show CDR1 as SGHNT and CDR2 as YYREEE (reference sequence). The CDR3 sequence is 16 residues long. Deletions cut 1 base from V and 4 bases from J, with 18 bases between. The sequence was collected from a human donor in a cohort sampled during active COVID-19. The chain links TRBV5-4 to TRBJ2-7, with TRBD2 as a possible D gene (5 bases). What was sequenced was peripheral blood. The CDR3 loop reads CASSLSPIRTGYEQYF. For the CDR3, the DNA is TGTGCCAGCAGCTTGTCCCCGATCCGGACGGGATACGAGCAGTACTTC.